The 7 T cell receptor beta chains below all came from one sample that was sequenced in a study of somatic mutations in cytotoxic T cells in rheumatoid arthritis. TCRdb's table, derived via immunoSEQ multiplex PCR, lists solely in-frame clones and lacks some. Among more than 15,000 clones listed, less than 75% were seen once. Sequencing was carried out using CD8+ T cells sorted from blood. Receptors originate from a woman aged 60-75 years in good health.

This rearrangement joins TRBV27 to TRBJ1-2; the match to TRBD1 covers 7 bases. The ends lost 5 bases at V and 6 bases at J; junction bases unmatched: 6. CDR3 length: 13 amino acids. Germline V gene data show CDR1 as MNHEY and CDR2 as SMNVEV (reference sequence). DNA for the CDR3: TGTGCCAGCAGTATTTTAGGGGGCCATGGCTACACCTTC. The encoded protein is CASSILGGHGYTF.

The chain uses TRBV7-9 and TRBJ1-5, with D unresolved. The V gene lost 1 base and the J gene lost 5 bases, with 15 bases spanning the gap. Germline lookup yields CDR1 SEHNR and CDR2 FQNEAQ (reference sequence). The CDR3 runs to 16 residues. Written as DNA, the CDR3 is TGTGCCAGCAGCTTAGTTGATCGGGCAGATCATCAGCCCCAGCATTTT. Protein: CASSLVDRADHQPQHF.

V and J are TRBV13 and TRBJ2-7; 8 bases match TRBD1. With V trimmed by 4 bases and J by 3 bases, 11 bases remained unmatched. This CDR3 has 16 residues. Germline V gene sequence: CDR1 PRHDT, CDR2 FYEKMQ (reference sequence). The DNA of the CDR3 is TGTGCCAGCAGCTCCCGCGACAGGGGTCTTGTCTACGAGCAGTACTTC. This sequence encodes CASSSRDRGLVYEQYF.

The chain carries TRBV11-2 and TRBJ2-7; 7 nucleotides agree with TRBD1. Germline trimming cut 5 bases from V and 2 bases from J; bases unmatched to any gene: 6. The CDR3 has 14 amino acids. Germline loops: CDR1 SGHAT, CDR2 FQNNGV. The CDR3 nucleotides are TGTGCCAGCAGCCCGGGACAGCTCCCCTACGAGCAGTACTTC. This sequence encodes CASSPGQLPYEQYF.

This clone was observed a handful of times. The J gene is TRBJ2-7, the V gene TRBV2, with TRBD1 matching over 9 bases. The CDR3 loop spans 17 amino acids. V lost 6 bases and J lost 4; bases outside the gene matches: 16. Germline CDR1 reads SNHLY; CDR2 reads FYNNEI. In DNA, the CDR3 is TGTGCCAGCAGGACGACTACCCGGGGACAGGGTGGGTACGAGCAGTACTTC. This encodes CASRTTTRGQGGYEQYF.

This clone was observed a single time. The rearrangement joins TRBV7-8 to TRBJ2-2, with 8 positions matching TRBD2. This CDR3 contains 15 residues. The J segment lost 2 bases and the V segment lost 11 bases, leaving 10 bases of the junction unmatched. From germline, CDR1 is SGHVS and CDR2 FQNEAQ. CDR3 sequence: CAAGGGRRNTGELFF. CDR3 in DNA: TGTGCCGCCGGGGGGGGGCGCAGAAACACCGGGGAGCTGTTTTTT.

This clone appeared a few times. V and J are TRBV9 and TRBJ1-1; D remains ambiguous. This CDR3 has 13 amino acids. The V and J ends lost 0 bases and 0 bases respectively, with 3 bases between them. Germline V gives CDR1 SGDLS, CDR2 YYNGEE. CDR3 sequence reads: CASSVDVNTEAFF. In DNA, the CDR3 is TGTGCCAGCAGCGTAGACGTGAACACTGAAGCTTTCTTT.